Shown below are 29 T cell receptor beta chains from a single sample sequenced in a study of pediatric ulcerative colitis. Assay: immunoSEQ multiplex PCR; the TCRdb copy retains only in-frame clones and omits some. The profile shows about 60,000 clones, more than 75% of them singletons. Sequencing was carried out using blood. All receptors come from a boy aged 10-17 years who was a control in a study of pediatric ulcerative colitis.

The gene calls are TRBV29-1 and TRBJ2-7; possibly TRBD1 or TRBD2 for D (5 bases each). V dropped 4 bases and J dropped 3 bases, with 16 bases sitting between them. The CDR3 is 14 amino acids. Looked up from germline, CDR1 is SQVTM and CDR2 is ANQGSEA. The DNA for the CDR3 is TGCAGCGTTGCAACAGGTGGGGACCTCTACGAGCAGTACTTC. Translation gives CSVATGGDLYEQYF.

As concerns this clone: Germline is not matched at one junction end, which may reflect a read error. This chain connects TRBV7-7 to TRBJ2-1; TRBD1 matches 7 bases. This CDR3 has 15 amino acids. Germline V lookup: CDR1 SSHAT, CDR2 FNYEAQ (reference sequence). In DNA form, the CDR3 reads TGTGCTAGCAGCTTAGGGACAGCCCCAGGGGATGAGCAGTTCTTC. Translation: CASSLGTAPGDEQFF.

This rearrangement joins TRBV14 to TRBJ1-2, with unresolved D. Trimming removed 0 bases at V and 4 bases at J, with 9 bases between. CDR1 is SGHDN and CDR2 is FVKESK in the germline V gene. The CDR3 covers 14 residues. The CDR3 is CASSQERESYGYTF. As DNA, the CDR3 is TGTGCCAGCAGCCAAGAGAGGGAGTCCTATGGCTACACCTTC. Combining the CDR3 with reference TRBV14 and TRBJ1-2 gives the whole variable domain EAGVTQFPSHSVIEKGQTVTLRCDPISGHDNLYWYRRVMGKEIKFLLHFVKESKQDESGMPNNRFLAERTGGTYSTLKVQPAELEDSGVYFCASSQERESYGYTFGSGTRLTVV.

CDR3 protein: CASRGTEAFF. The CDR3 DNA reads as TGTGCCAGCAGGGGCACTGAAGCTTTCTTT. The V and J genes are TRBV6-6 and TRBJ1-1, with D unresolved. Germline assignment: CDR1 MNHNY and CDR2 SVGAGI (reference sequence). Trimming stripped 6 bases from V and 4 bases from J, with 3 bases between. This CDR3 is built from 10 residues.

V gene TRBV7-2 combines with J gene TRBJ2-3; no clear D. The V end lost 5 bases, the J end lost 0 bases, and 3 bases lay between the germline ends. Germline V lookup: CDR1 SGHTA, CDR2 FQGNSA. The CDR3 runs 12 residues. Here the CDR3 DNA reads TGTGCCAGCAGCGTTAGCACAGATACGCAGTATTTT. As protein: CASSVSTDTQYF.

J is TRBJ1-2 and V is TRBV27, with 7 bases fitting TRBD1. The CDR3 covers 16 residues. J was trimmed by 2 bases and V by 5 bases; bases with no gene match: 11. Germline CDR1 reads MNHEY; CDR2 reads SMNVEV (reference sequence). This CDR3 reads CASSHDFRDSNYGYTF. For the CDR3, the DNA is TGTGCCAGCAGTCACGACTTCCGGGACAGCAACTATGGCTACACCTTC.

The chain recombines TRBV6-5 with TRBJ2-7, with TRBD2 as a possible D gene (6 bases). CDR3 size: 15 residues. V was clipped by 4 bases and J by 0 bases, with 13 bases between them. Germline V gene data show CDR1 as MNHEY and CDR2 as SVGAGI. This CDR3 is CASSSGRRDSYEQYF. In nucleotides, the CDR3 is TGTGCCAGCAGTTCGGGGAGGCGGGACTCCTACGAGCAGTACTTC.

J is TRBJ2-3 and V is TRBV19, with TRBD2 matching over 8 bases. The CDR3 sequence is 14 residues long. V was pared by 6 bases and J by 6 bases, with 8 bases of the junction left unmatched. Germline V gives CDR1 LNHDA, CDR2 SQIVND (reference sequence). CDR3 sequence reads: CASRPRLASDTQYF. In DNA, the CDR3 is TGTGCCAGTAGGCCGCGACTAGCGAGTGATACGCAGTATTTT.

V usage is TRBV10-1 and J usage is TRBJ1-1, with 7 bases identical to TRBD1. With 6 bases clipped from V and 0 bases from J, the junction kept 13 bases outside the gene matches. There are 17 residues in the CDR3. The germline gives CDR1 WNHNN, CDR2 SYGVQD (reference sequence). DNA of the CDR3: TGCGCCAGCAGCCTCAGGCCGGGACAGCTTATGAACACTGAAGCTTTCTTT. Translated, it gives CASSLRPGQLMNTEAFF.

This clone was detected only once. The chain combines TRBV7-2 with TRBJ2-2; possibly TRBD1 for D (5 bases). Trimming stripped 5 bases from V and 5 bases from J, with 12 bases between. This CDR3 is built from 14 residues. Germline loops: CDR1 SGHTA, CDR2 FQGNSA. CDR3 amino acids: CASSRGSGTGELFF. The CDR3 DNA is TGTGCCAGCAGCCGAGGCTCAGGGACCGGGGAGCTGTTTTTT.

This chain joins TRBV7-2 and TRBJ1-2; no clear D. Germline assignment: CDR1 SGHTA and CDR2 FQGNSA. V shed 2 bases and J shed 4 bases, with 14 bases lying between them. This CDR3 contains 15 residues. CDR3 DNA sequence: TGTGCCAGCAGCTTAAACAGTCCAACGGTCTATGGCTACACCTTC. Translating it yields CASSLNSPTVYGYTF.

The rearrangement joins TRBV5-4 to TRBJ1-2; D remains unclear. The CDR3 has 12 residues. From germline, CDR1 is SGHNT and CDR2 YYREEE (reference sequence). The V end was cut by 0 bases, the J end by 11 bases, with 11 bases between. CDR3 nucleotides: TGTGCCAGCAGCTTGGATACGATAGGGTACACCTTC. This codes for CASSLDTIGYTF. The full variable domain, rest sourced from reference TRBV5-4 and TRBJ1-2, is ETGVTQSPTHLIKTRGQQVTLRCSSQSGHNTVSWYQQALGQGPQFIFQYYREEENGRGNFPPRFSGLQFPNYSSELNVNALELDDSALYLCASSLDTIGYTFGSGTRLTVV.

In DNA, the CDR3 is TGTGCCAGCAGTTATACTGGGTCCTACAATGAGCAGTTCTTC. The encoded protein is CASSYTGSYNEQFF. The chain links TRBV2 to TRBJ2-1; D is undetermined. Germline CDR1 and CDR2: SNHLY and FYNNEI. V was cut by 5 bases and J by 1 base, with 9 bases left in between. The CDR3 extends over 14 amino acids.

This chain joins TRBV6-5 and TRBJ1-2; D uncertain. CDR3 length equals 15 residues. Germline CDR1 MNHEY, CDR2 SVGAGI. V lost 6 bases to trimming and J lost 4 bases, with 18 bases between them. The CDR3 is CASSPVAGSVYGYTF. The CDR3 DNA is TGTGCCAGCAGCCCTGTCGCCGGCAGCGTCTATGGCTACACCTTC.

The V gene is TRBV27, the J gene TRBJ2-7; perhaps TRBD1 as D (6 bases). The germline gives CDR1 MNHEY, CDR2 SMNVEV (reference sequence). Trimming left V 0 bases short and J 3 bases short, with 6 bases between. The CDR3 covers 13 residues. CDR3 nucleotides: TGTGCCAGCAGTTTATCAGGGGGCTACGAGCAGTACTTC. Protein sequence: CASSLSGGYEQYF.

The CDR3 loop is CASSLSLLSPLHF. Here the CDR3 DNA reads TGTGCCAGCAGCTTAAGCTTATTGTCACCCCTCCACTTT. The rearrangement links TRBV7-3 to TRBJ1-6; D is unclear. Germline CDR1 and CDR2: SGHTA and FQGTGA. This CDR3 contains 13 residues. The V end lost 1 base, the J end lost 10 bases, and 8 bases lay between the germline ends. Full variable domain (missing parts from reference TRBV7-3 and TRBJ1-6): GAGVSQTPSNKVTEKGKYVELRCDPISGHTALYWYRQSLGQGPEFLIYFQGTGAADDSGLPNDRFFAVRPEGSVSTLKIQRTERGDSAVYLCASSLSLLSPLHFGNGTRLTVT.

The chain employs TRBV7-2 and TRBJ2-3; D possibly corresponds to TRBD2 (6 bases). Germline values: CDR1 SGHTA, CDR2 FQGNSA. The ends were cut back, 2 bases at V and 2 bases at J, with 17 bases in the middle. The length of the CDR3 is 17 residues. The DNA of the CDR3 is TGTGCCAGCAGCTTACGGGCGGCGGGGAGACTCACAGATACGCAGTATTTT. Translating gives CASSLRAAGRLTDTQYF.

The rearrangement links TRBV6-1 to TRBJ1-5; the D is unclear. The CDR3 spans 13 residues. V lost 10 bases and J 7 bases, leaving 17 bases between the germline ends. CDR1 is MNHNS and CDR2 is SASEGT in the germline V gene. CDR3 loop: CATLKEVLQPQHF. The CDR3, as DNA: TGTGCCACTTTAAAGGAAGTGCTCCAGCCCCAGCATTTT.

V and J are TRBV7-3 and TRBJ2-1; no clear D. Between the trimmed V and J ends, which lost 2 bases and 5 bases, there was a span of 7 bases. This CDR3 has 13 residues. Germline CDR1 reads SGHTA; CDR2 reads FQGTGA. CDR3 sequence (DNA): TGTGCCAGCAGCTTATCAGTGAACAATGAGCAGTTCTTC. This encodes CASSLSVNNEQFF.

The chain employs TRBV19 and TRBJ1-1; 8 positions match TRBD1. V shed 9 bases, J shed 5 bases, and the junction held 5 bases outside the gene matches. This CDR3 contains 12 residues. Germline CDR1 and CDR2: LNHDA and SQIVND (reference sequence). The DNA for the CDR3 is TGTGCCAGCGGACAGGGAGGGACTGAAGCTTTCTTT. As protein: CASGQGGTEAFF. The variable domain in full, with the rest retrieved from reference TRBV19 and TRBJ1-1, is DGGITQSPKYLFRKEGQNVTLSCEQNLNHDAMYWYRQDPGQGLRLIYYSQIVNDFQKGDIAEGYSVSREKKESFPLTVTSAQKNPTAFYLCASGQGGTEAFFGQGTRLTVV.

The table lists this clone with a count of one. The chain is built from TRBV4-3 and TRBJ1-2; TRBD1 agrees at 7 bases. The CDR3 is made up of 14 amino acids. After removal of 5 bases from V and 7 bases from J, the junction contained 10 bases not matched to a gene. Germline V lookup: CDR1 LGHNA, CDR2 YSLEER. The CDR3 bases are TGCGCCAGCAGCAATAGGGACAGCTGGGGTGGCTACACCTTC. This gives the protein CASSNRDSWGGYTF.

The CDR3 DNA reads as TGTGCCAGCAGTTGGACAGGGGCTATGAATGAGCAGTTCTTC. Protein sequence: CASSWTGAMNEQFF. V gene TRBV2 combines with J gene TRBJ2-1; 9 bases map to TRBD1. Germline values: CDR1 SNHLY, CDR2 FYNNEI. This CDR3 comprises 14 residues. J was trimmed by 7 bases and V by 5 bases; bases with no gene match: 6.

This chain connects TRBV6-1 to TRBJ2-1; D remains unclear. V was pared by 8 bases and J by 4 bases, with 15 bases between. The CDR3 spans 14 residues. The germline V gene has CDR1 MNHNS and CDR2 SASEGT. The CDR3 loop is CASGAFILYNEQFF. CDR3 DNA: TGTGCCAGCGGCGCGTTTATACTTTACAATGAGCAGTTCTTC.

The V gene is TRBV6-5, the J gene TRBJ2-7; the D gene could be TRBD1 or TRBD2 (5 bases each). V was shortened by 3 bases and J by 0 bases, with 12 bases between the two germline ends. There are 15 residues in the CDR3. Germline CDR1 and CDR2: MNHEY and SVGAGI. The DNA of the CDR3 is TGTGCCAGCAGTTATGGGGGACCCTCCTCCTACGAGCAGTACTTC. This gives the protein CASSYGGPSSYEQYF.

CDR3 sequence: CASRYTPGGRDYSGNTIYF. DNA for the CDR3: TGTGCCAGCAGGTACACCCCGGGAGGCAGGGATTATTCTGGAAACACCATATATTTT. The chain has TRBV28 and TRBJ1-3; tentatively, D is TRBD1 (5 bases). Deletions cut 6 bases from V and 1 base from J, with 25 bases between. There are 19 residues in the CDR3. Germline lookup yields CDR1 MDHEN and CDR2 SYDVKM. The complete variable domain, with remaining parts taken from reference TRBV28 and TRBJ1-3, reads DVKVTQSSRYLVKRTGEKVFLECVQDMDHENMFWYRQDPGLGLRLIYFSYDVKMKEKGDIPEGYSVSREKKERFSLILESASTNQTSMYLCASRYTPGGRDYSGNTIYFGEGSWLTVV.

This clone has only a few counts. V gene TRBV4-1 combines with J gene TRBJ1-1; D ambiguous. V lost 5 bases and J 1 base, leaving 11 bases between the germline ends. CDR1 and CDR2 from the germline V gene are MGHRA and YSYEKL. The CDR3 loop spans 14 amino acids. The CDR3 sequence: CASSSPEKNTEAFF. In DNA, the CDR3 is TGCGCCAGCAGCTCACCGGAGAAGAACACTGAAGCTTTCTTT.

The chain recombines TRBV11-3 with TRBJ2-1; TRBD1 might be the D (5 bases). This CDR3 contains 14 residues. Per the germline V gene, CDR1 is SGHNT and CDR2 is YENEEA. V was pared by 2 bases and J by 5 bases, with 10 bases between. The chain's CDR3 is CASSLQGADNEQFF. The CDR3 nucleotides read TGTGCCAGCAGCTTACAAGGGGCAGACAATGAGCAGTTCTTC.

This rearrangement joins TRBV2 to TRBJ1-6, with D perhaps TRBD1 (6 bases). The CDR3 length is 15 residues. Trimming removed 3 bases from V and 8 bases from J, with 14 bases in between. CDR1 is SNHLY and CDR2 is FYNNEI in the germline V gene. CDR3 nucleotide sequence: TGTGCCAGCAGTGATACAGGACAGAGATATTCACCCCTCCACTTT. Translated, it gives CASSDTGQRYSPLHF.

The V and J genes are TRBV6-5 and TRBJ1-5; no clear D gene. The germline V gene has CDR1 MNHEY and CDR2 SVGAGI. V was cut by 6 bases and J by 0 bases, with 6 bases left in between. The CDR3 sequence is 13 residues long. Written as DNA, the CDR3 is TGTGCCAGCAGCTACGATAGCAATCAGCCCCAGCATTTT. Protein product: CASSYDSNQPQHF.